This TCR beta chain was documented in a study of T-cell memory formation after mild COVID-19. Study information: For the most part, TCR clusters were specific to one donor. Findings of the study overall: Some clones that responded turned up in pre-infection memory, which suggests that cross-reactive memory joined in. Clonal second-wave expansions that peaked on day 37 had unconfirmed SARS-CoV-2 specificity. Mostly located in CM and EM were contracting CD4+ clones, with contracting CD8+ clones located in EMRA.

A few counts support this clonotype. Its antigen is unidentified. In germline, CDR1 is SGHTS, CDR2 YDEGEE. V shed 1 base and J 1 base; nucleotides not matched to a gene: 4. The CDR3 covers 15 residues. In TCRdb, the 5' RACE reads were re-called with MiXCR into one record per CDR3 protein. Here the sample spans hundreds of thousands of distinct CDR3 sequences, less than 25% being singletons. Sequenced sample: PBMCs or a T cell subset sorted from them (not recorded which). This TCR derives from an adult woman who had mild COVID-19 (a few samples of this study predate the infection). Cell type and time point are not known. The V call is TRBV5-8, the J call TRBJ1-1; 7 bases fit TRBD1. The CDR3 loop reads CASSLWGQTNTEAFF. DNA for the CDR3: TGTGCCAGCAGCTTGTGGGGACAGACGAACACTGAAGCTTTCTTT. Full variable domain (rest looked up from reference TRBV5-8 and TRBJ1-1): EAGVTQSPTHLIKTRGQQATLRCSPISGHTSVYWYQQALGLGLQFLLWYDEGEERNRGNFPPRFSGRQFPNYSSELNVNALELEDSALYLCASSLWGQTNTEAFFGQGTRLTVV.